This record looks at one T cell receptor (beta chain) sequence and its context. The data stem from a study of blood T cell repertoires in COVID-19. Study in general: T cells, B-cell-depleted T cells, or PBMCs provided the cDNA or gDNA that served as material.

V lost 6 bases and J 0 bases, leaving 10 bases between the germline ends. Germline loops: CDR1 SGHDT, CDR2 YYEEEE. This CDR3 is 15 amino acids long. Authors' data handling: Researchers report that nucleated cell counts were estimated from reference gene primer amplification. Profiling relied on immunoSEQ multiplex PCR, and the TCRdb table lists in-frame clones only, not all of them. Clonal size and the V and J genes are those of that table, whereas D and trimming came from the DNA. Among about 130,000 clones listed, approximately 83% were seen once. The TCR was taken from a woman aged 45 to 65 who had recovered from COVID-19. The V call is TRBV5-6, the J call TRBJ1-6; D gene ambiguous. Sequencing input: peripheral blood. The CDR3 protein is CASKVRSSYNSPLHF. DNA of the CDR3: TGTGCCAGCAAAGTCCGGAGCTCCTATAATTCACCCCTCCACTTT. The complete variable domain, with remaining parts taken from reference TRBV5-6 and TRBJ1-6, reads DAGVTQSPTHLIKTRGQQVTLRCSPKSGHDTVSWYQQALGQGPQFIFQYYEEEERQRGNFPDRFSGHQFPNYSSELNVNALLLGDSALYLCASKVRSSYNSPLHFGNGTRLTVT.